The 30 T cell receptor beta chains given below trace back to one sample, sequenced in a study of OX40 agonist ivuxolimab in advanced cancers. Assay used: immunoSEQ multiplex PCR; TCRdb lists only in-frame clones, some missing. The profile shows 100,000 to 150,000 clones, 90% to 95% of them singletons. This material consisted of CD4+ or CD8+ T cells sorted from blood, taken in a trial of the OX40 agonist ivuxolimab. These receptors came from an adult with an advanced solid tumor such as melanoma, head and neck, liver or kidney cancer.

The CDR3 reads CATSRDRGHAGNTIYF. DNA for the CDR3: TGTGCCACCAGCAGAGACAGGGGGCATGCTGGAAACACCATATATTTT. This chain uses TRBV15 with TRBJ1-3, with 8 positions matching TRBD1. The CDR3 loop spans 16 amino acids. Germline CDR1 reads LNHNV; CDR2 reads YYDKDF (reference sequence). With V trimmed by 0 bases and J by 2 bases, 3 bases remained unmatched.

The chain links TRBV9 to TRBJ1-2, with D uncertain. CDR1 and CDR2 from the germline V gene are SGDLS and YYNGEE. The CDR3 consists of 12 residues. V lost 5 bases and J 4 bases, leaving 9 bases between the germline ends. The CDR3: CASRGLFYGYTF. CDR3 DNA: TGTGCCAGCAGAGGGTTATTCTATGGCTACACCTTC.

The chain has TRBV10-3 and TRBJ1-5; 9 nucleotides line up with TRBD1. V gave up 6 bases and J gave up 6 bases; unmatched junction bases: 9. In germline, CDR1 is ENHRY, CDR2 SYGVKD. The CDR3 loop spans 15 amino acids. CDR3 coding DNA: TGTGCCATCAGGGACCCTACAGGGGGCGTTCAGCCCCAGCATTTT. It is translated as CAIRDPTGGVQPQHF.

The chain employs TRBV7-2 and TRBJ1-5; tentative D call: TRBD1 (6 bases). V lost 5 bases and J 3 bases, leaving 14 bases between the germline ends. Germline CDR1 is SGHTA and CDR2 is FQGNSA. The CDR3 has 15 residues. CDR3 loop: CASSPSYRVNQPQHF. The DNA of the CDR3 is TGTGCCAGCAGCCCGAGTTACAGGGTCAATCAGCCCCAGCATTTT.

This clone was seen once. J is TRBJ1-2 and V is TRBV6-1, with D unclear. CDR3 length: 13 amino acids. The germline V gene has CDR1 MNHNS and CDR2 SASEGT. V was shortened by 8 bases and J by 6 bases, with 16 bases between the two germline ends. The CDR3 spells CASYRVYTDGYTF. As DNA, the CDR3 is TGTGCCAGCTATCGGGTCTACACAGATGGCTACACCTTC.

This chain links TRBV5-1 with TRBJ1-6; D unclear. The CDR3 runs 15 residues. Trimming took off 3 bases at V and 8 bases at J, with 15 bases between the two ends. Per germline, CDR1 SGHRS and CDR2 YFSETQ. The CDR3, as DNA: TGCGCCAGCAGCTCCCTGGCGAAGGGTTATTCACCCCTCCACTTT. Translation gives CASSSLAKGYSPLHF.

This chain joins TRBV4-2 and TRBJ2-2, with D tentatively TRBD1 (5 bases). Trimming cost V 2 bases and J 7 bases, with 14 bases left between them. The length of the CDR3 is 15 residues. Germline V gene lookup returns CDR1 LGHNA and CDR2 YNFKEQ. CDR3 sequence: CASSQPSGIFGELFF. CDR3 in DNA: TGTGCCAGCAGCCAACCGTCAGGGATATTCGGGGAGCTGTTTTTT.

The J gene is TRBJ2-5, the V gene TRBV7-9; 10 bases align to TRBD2. Germline lookup yields CDR1 SEHNR and CDR2 FQNEAQ (reference sequence). The CDR3 length is 15 residues. The junction had 4 bases not matched to a gene; V was cut back by 3 bases and J by 3 bases. As DNA, the CDR3 is TGTGCCAGCAGCTTTTCCCTAGCGGGGGAAGAGACCCAGTACTTC. As protein: CASSFSLAGEETQYF.

The J gene is TRBJ1-4, the V gene TRBV5-4; D perhaps matches TRBD1 (5 bases). This CDR3 spans 15 amino acids. Trimming took off 2 bases at V and 5 bases at J, with 13 bases between the two ends. Germline V gene data show CDR1 as SGHNT and CDR2 as YYREEE (reference sequence). Written as DNA, the CDR3 is TGTGCCAGCAGCTTATCCGGGACTCTAAATGAAAAACTGTTTTTT. This gives the protein CASSLSGTLNEKLFF.

The gene calls are TRBV9 and TRBJ2-2; perhaps TRBD2 as D (5 bases). CDR1 and CDR2 (germline): SGDLS, YYNGEE. The V end lost 1 base, the J end lost 6 bases, and 13 bases lay between the germline ends. The CDR3 sequence is 15 residues long. The CDR3 region has the DNA TGTGCCAGCAGCGTAAGTTTGCGGGCGGCCGGGGAGCTGTTTTTT. It codes for CASSVSLRAAGELFF.

The gene calls are TRBV7-2 and TRBJ2-3; no clear D. V was clipped by 1 base and J by 0 bases, with 17 bases between them. Germline CDR1 is SGHTA and CDR2 is FQGNSA. This CDR3 spans 18 amino acids. CDR3 bases: TGTGCCAGCAGCTTAGAGGCCTGGGTTAGCACTAGCACAGATACGCAGTATTTT. It specifies CASSLEAWVSTSTDTQYF.

V gene TRBV7-3 combines with J gene TRBJ2-7, with D tentatively TRBD2 (6 bases). Deletions cut 5 bases from V and 3 bases from J, with 17 bases between. Germline CDR1 is SGHTA and CDR2 is FQGTGA. The CDR3 consists of 15 residues. This chain's CDR3 is CASSPHGGISYEQYF. The CDR3 DNA sequence: TGTGCCAGCAGCCCCCATGGGGGGATAAGCTACGAGCAGTACTTC.

V and J are TRBV7-2 and TRBJ2-3; 8 bases line up with TRBD2. The germline CDR1 and CDR2 sequences are SGHTA and FQGNSA. The CDR3 consists of 15 residues. V dropped 4 bases and J dropped 6; count of bases not matched to a gene: 9. For the CDR3, the DNA is TGTGCCAGCAGCTCCCGTAGCTCGGGGGGGGATACGCAGTATTTT. Translation: CASSSRSSGGDTQYF.

J is TRBJ2-7 and V is TRBV19; a possible D gene is TRBD1 (5 bases). V lost 6 bases, J lost 2 bases, and 11 bases lay in between. Germline values: CDR1 LNHDA, CDR2 SQIVND (reference sequence). The CDR3 is made up of 13 amino acids. The DNA for the CDR3 is TGTGCCAGTAGCCCAACAGGAGCCTACGAGCAGTACTTC. The encoded protein is CASSPTGAYEQYF.

The chain couples TRBV4-3 to TRBJ2-4, with D unresolved. CDR3 length equals 15 residues. Germline lookup yields CDR1 LGHNA and CDR2 YSLEER. Deletions cut 3 bases from V and 0 bases from J, with 9 bases between. CDR3 bases: TGCGCCAGCAGCCATGCAGAACTAGCCAAAAACATTCAGTACTTC. This codes for CASSHAELAKNIQYF.

The chain carries TRBV5-1 and TRBJ2-1; 9 nucleotides line up with TRBD1. This CDR3 contains 16 residues. The V gene's germline CDR1 is SGHRS and CDR2 YFSETQ. The V segment lost 0 bases and the J segment 6 bases; nucleotides outside the gene matches: 7. CDR3 sequence reads: CASSLEAGQGRNEQFF. The CDR3, as DNA: TGCGCCAGCAGCTTGGAGGCGGGACAGGGCCGCAATGAGCAGTTCTTC.

This sequence joins TRBV2 and TRBJ2-3; 10 bases align to TRBD1. Germline V lookup: CDR1 SNHLY, CDR2 FYNNEI. The CDR3 runs 16 residues. J gave up 5 bases and V 11 bases, and 16 bases lay outside the gene matches. The DNA of the CDR3 is TGTGCCGAACCCCGGGACAGGGGCAAAGGTGGAGATACGCAGTATTTT. Amino acid sequence: CAEPRDRGKGGDTQYF.

The CDR3 region has the DNA TGTGCCTCCAACAGGGGGCAATACGAGCAGTACTTC. This codes for CASNRGQYEQYF. The rearrangement uses TRBV30 and TRBJ2-7; 9 bases map to TRBD1. Germline trimming cut 7 bases from V and 4 bases from J; bases unmatched to any gene: 5. This CDR3 has 12 amino acids. The germline V gene encodes CDR1 GTSNPN and CDR2 SVGIG (reference sequence). The whole variable domain, remainder taken from reference TRBV30 and TRBJ2-7, is SQTIHQWPATLVQPVGSPLSLECTVEGTSNPNLYWYRQAAGRGLQLLFYSVGIGQISSEVPQNLSASRPQDRQFILSSKKLLLSDSGFYLCASNRGQYEQYFGPGTRLTVT.

The chain carries TRBV7-2 and TRBJ1-3; 7 bases align to TRBD1. This CDR3 comprises 15 residues. CDR1 is SGHTA and CDR2 is FQGNSA in the germline V gene. J lost 4 bases, V lost 5 bases, and 8 bases had no gene match. Here the CDR3 reads CASSASTGKGNTIYF. The CDR3 DNA is TGTGCCAGCAGCGCGTCGACAGGGAAAGGAAACACCATATATTTT.

The table lists this clone with a count of one. The chain is built from TRBV7-2 and TRBJ2-1; 14 nucleotides match TRBD2. The germline V gene encodes CDR1 SGHTA and CDR2 FQGNSA. The CDR3 is 16 residues long. The junction had 6 bases not matched to a gene; V was cut back by 5 bases and J by 6 bases. The CDR3 coding sequence is TGTGCCAGCAGCGTACGACTAGCGGGGGGGCCCAATGAGCAGTTCTTC. This gives the protein CASSVRLAGGPNEQFF.

The chain uses TRBV11-2 and TRBJ2-3, with a weak D call TRBD1 (5 bases). The germline CDR1 and CDR2 sequences are SGHAT and FQNNGV. V was cut by 3 bases and J by 6 bases, with 13 bases left in between. The CDR3 runs to 14 residues. CDR3 protein: CASSFSGALDTQYF. As DNA, the CDR3 is TGTGCCAGCAGCTTCTCTGGGGCTCTGGATACGCAGTATTTT.

This sequence joins TRBV6-1 and TRBJ1-4, with 11 bases lining up with TRBD1. The CDR3 runs 17 residues. Germline V gene lookup returns CDR1 MNHNS and CDR2 SASEGT. Trimming cost V 3 bases and J 0 bases; bases outside gene matches: 3. For the CDR3, the DNA is TGTGCCAGCAGTGAGGACAGGGGGCTGTCAACTAATGAAAAACTGTTTTTT. Its protein is CASSEDRGLSTNEKLFF.

V usage is TRBV7-2 and J usage is TRBJ1-1; D gene uncertain. The V and J ends lost 1 base and 2 bases respectively, with 11 bases between them. The CDR3 length is 15 residues. Germline V gene data show CDR1 as SGHTA and CDR2 as FQGNSA. The CDR3 protein is CASSLDGVTNTEAFF. The CDR3 nucleotides are TGTGCCAGCAGCTTAGACGGCGTGACTAACACTGAAGCTTTCTTT.

This clone has a single count. The CDR3 DNA reads as TGTGCCAGCAGTTACTCCGGCATCCTGAACACTGAAGCTTTCTTT. This encodes CASSYSGILNTEAFF. The chain combines TRBV6-6 with TRBJ1-1; D is uncertain. Germline CDR1 and CDR2: MNHNY and SVGAGI (reference sequence). The CDR3 is made up of 15 amino acids. V was cut by 0 bases and J by 0 bases, with 8 bases left in between.

The rearrangement joins TRBV7-2 to TRBJ2-7; D possibly corresponds to TRBD2 (6 bases). In germline, CDR1 is SGHTA, CDR2 FQGNSA. Deletions cut 5 bases from V and 6 bases from J, with 17 bases between. This CDR3 comprises 14 residues. The CDR3 sequence is CASSRLGGIGEQYF. Written as DNA, the CDR3 is TGTGCCAGCAGCCGCCTTGGGGGGATCGGCGAGCAGTACTTC. Together with reference TRBV7-2 and TRBJ2-7, the CDR3 gives the full variable domain: GAGVSQSPSNKVTEKGKDVELRCDPISGHTALYWYRQSLGQGLEFLIYFQGNSAPDKSGLPSDRFSAERTGGSVSTLTIQRTQQEDSAVYLCASSRLGGIGEQYFGPGTRLTVT.

Here the CDR3 DNA reads TGTGCCAGCAGTGCCAGGTGGAGCACAGATACGCAGTATTTT. Residues: CASSARWSTDTQYF. This chain joins TRBV27 and TRBJ2-3; unclear D gene. The CDR3 has 14 amino acids. V lost 5 bases to trimming and J lost 0 bases, with 9 bases between them. Germline V gives CDR1 MNHEY, CDR2 SMNVEV (reference sequence).

This clone was detected only once. The rearrangement links TRBV12-5 to TRBJ2-3; D is unresolved. Trimming shortened V by 3 bases and J by 6 bases, and 4 bases separated the two germline ends. Germline V gene sequence: CDR1 LGHNT, CDR2 FRNRAP. The CDR3 has 11 residues. Here the CDR3 DNA reads TGTGCTAGTGGTTTAGGGGATACGCAGTATTTT. It is translated as CASGLGDTQYF.

The rearrangement joins TRBV6-4 to TRBJ2-7; 8 bases map to TRBD2. Trimming at V came to 4 bases and at J to 3 bases, leaving 8 bases not matched to a gene. The length of the CDR3 is 15 residues. From germline, CDR1 is MRHNA and CDR2 SNTAGT. Here the CDR3 DNA reads TGTGCCAGCAGTGTCCTGGGGACTAGGAACTACGAGCAGTACTTC. It specifies CASSVLGTRNYEQYF.

V usage is TRBV10-2 and J usage is TRBJ2-7; the match to TRBD1 covers 7 bases. The CDR3 contains 15 residues. The germline CDR1 and CDR2 sequences are WSHSY and SAAADI. The V segment lost 6 bases and the J segment 0 bases; nucleotides outside the gene matches: 8. The CDR3 region has the DNA TGCGCCAGCAGAGGGGGACAGATCCCCTCCTACGAGCAGTACTTC. Residues: CASRGGQIPSYEQYF.

The genes are TRBV14 and TRBJ2-3; D call uncertain. The CDR3 contains 12 residues. Trimming removed 4 bases at V and 7 bases at J, with 9 bases between. The germline V gene encodes CDR1 SGHDN and CDR2 FVKESK. Here the CDR3 DNA reads TGTGCCAGCAGCCGCACCTCTAATACGCAGTATTTT. This encodes CASSRTSNTQYF.